The rows below give T cell receptor beta chains drawn from one sample of a study of blood T cell repertoires in COVID-19. Clones were read by immunoSEQ multiplex PCR, and TCRdb kept only the in-frame ones, dropping some. The sample has approximately 480,000 clones, about nine tenths seen once. Sequencing was carried out using PBMCs or T cells enriched from blood (not recorded which). The receptors stem from a young woman who had recovered from COVID-19. The CDR3 runs from the conserved cysteine through the conserved F or W. Fields, in order: J gene, V gene, D gene, clone size, CDR3 protein, CDR3 DNA. D genes are given only for firm matches. A row's size may be missing; if present it is once, few, many or a size class.

>TRBJ2-5|TRBV19|TRBD2|.
CASSTRGDQETQYF
TGTGCCAGTAGTACACGGGGGGACCAAGAGACCCAGTACTTC
>TRBJ2-1|TRBV5-1|TRBD1|.
CASSRDREYNEQFF
TGCGCCAGCAGCCGAGACAGGGAATACAATGAGCAGTTCTTC
>TRBJ2-7|TRBV7-2|.|.
CASSLRQSYEQYF
TGTGCCAGCAGCTTAAGACAGTCCTACGAGCAGTACTTC
>TRBJ2-1|TRBV5-6|TRBD1|.
CASSLASVGQAYNEQFF
TGTGCCAGCAGCTTGGCCTCGGTAGGACAGGCTTACAATGAGCAGTTCTTC
>TRBJ1-3|TRBV23-1|.|.
CASSPPTGDISGNTIYF
TGCGCCAGCAGCCCCCCGACAGGTGATATATCAGGAAACACCATATATTTT
>TRBJ1-4|TRBV12-3/TRBV12-4|.|.
CASSFQRDEKLFF
TGTGCCAGCAGTTTTCAGAGGGATGAAAAACTGTTTTTT
>TRBJ1-2|TRBV6-5|TRBD1|.
CASSQGVGNGYTF
TGTGCCAGCAGTCAGGGGGTCGGCAATGGCTACACCTTC
>TRBJ2-7|TRBV20-1|TRBD2|few
CSVWGGYEQYF
TGCAGTGTCTGGGGGGGGTACGAGCAGTACTTC
>TRBJ1-1|TRBV5-5|.|.
CASSHGVMNTEAFF
TGTGCCAGCAGCCACGGAGTCATGAACACTGAAGCTTTCTTT
>TRBJ1-6|TRBV28|.|few
CASNQNRINSPLHF
TGTGCCAGCAATCAAAACAGGATTAATTCACCCCTCCACTTT
>TRBJ1-2|TRBV11-2|TRBD1|.
CASTRPWTGVGYTF
TGTGCCAGCACCCGGCCCTGGACAGGGGTCGGCTACACCTTC
>TRBJ2-1|TRBV28|TRBD2|once
CASSVLAARGGEQFF
TGTGCCAGCAGTGTCCTGGCCGCACGGGGGGGTGAGCAGTTCTTC
>TRBJ1-2|TRBV28|.|.
CASSPDRNYGYTF
TGTGCCAGCAGTCCGGACAGAAACTATGGCTACACCTTC
>TRBJ1-1|TRBV9|TRBD1|.
CASSGSGQGAVMNTEAFF
TGTGCCAGCAGCGGGTCTGGGCAGGGGGCCGTTATGAACACTGAAGCTTTCTTT
>TRBJ1-5|TRBV5-8|TRBD1|.
CASSSRTGGYGNQPQHF
TGTGCCAGCAGCTCCAGGACAGGGGGCTATGGCAATCAGCCCCAGCATTTT
>TRBJ1-3|TRBV19|.|few
CASSSLGGSGNTIYF
TGTGCCAGTAGTTCGTTGGGGGGATCGGGAAACACCATATATTTT
>TRBJ1-1|TRBV29-1|.|.
CSVLERDTEAFF
TGCAGCGTTCTCGAGAGGGACACTGAAGCTTTCTTT
>TRBJ2-3|TRBV29-1|.|.
CSVGGSANTQYF
TGCAGCGTTGGAGGGTCCGCGAATACGCAGTATTTT
>TRBJ1-2|TRBV7-2|.|few
CASSLGQAGGYTF
TGTGCCAGCAGCTTAGGGCAGGCCGGTGGCTACACCTTC
>TRBJ2-7|TRBV12-5|TRBD1|.
CASGLSQTGGLEQYF
TGTGCTAGTGGTTTGAGCCAGACAGGGGGTTTAGAGCAGTACTTC
>TRBJ1-2|TRBV5-1|.|.
CASSLVGQGQDGYTF
TGCGCCAGCAGCTTGGTCGGGCAGGGTCAGGATGGCTACACCTTC
>TRBJ2-6|TRBV4-1|TRBD1|once
CASSRQGTGGASGANVLTF
TGCGCCAGCAGCCGCCAAGGGACAGGGGGCGCTTCTGGGGCCAACGTCCTGACTTTC
>TRBJ1-2|TRBV29-1|TRBD1|.
CSVWTGGHGYTF
TGCAGCGTCTGGACAGGGGGCCATGGCTACACCTTC
>TRBJ1-2|TRBV28|TRBD1|.
CASNFRDRANYGYTF
TGTGCCAGCAACTTCCGGGACAGGGCAAACTATGGCTACACCTTC
>TRBJ2-1|TRBV5-4|.|.
CASSPTAVVGVEQFF
TGTGCCAGCAGCCCCACCGCCGTCGTAGGGGTGGAGCAGTTCTTC
>TRBJ2-3|TRBV6-1|TRBD2|few
CASSEVGGGAGDTQYF
TGTGCCAGCAGTGAAGTCGGCGGGGGGGCCGGAGATACGCAGTATTTT
>TRBJ2-3|TRBV5-5|.|.
CAVGGTATDTQYF
TGTGCCGTCGGAGGCACTGCCACAGATACGCAGTATTTT
>TRBJ1-3|TRBV11-2|.|.
CASSLAKGLTGNTIYF
TGTGCCAGCAGCTTAGCTAAGGGGCTGACTGGAAACACCATATATTTT
>TRBJ1-1|TRBV25-1|TRBD1|few
CASRRGLEAFF
TGTGCCAGCCGGAGGGGGCTTGAAGCTTTCTTT